One TCR beta chain is described in this entry. The antigen remains undetermined. The data were obtained in a study of early T cells in non-severe SARS-CoV-2 infection. Turning to the study itself: Sequencing of unsorted whole blood was done on bulk RNA, leaving chains unpaired.

Study-wide points: In VDJdb matching, anti-spike CD8 responses were favored while private and CD4 specificities went missing.

Molecules of cDNA were individually given unique molecular identifiers that were attached to them. TCRdb analysed the 5' RACE reads with MiXCR anew, one entry per CDR3 protein. The sample consists of some 57,000 distinct CDR3 sequences, approximately 10% of them appearing once. The CDR3 is 15 residues long. Per germline, CDR1 LNHDA and CDR2 SQIVND (reference sequence). The germline V and J ends were trimmed by 7 bases and 9 bases, with 22 bases remaining between them. The chain uses TRBV19 and TRBJ1-5, with D perhaps matching TRBD1 (6 bases). The source material was whole blood. The TCR sequence derives from an adult who was a healthcare worker with PCR-confirmed SARS-CoV-2 infection or an uninfected control (not recorded which). CDR3 in amino acids: CASTTRVTGSWPQHF. CDR3 in DNA: TGTGCCAGTACCACCCGGGTAACAGGGTCATGGCCCCAGCATTTT.